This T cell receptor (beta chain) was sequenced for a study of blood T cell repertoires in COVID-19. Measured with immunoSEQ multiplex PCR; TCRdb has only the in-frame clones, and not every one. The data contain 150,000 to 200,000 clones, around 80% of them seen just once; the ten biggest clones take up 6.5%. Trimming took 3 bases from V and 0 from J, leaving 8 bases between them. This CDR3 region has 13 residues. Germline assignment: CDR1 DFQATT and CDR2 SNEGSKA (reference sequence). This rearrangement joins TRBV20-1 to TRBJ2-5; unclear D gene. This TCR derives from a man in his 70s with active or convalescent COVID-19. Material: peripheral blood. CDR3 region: CSASGQDQETQYF. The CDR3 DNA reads TGCAGTGCTAGTGGGCAAGACCAAGAGACCCAGTACTTC.